This T cell receptor (beta chain) is from a study of T cell responses to AZD1222 COVID-19 vaccine. The study's findings and limits: At baseline, seropositivity was found in only a handful of AZD1222 recipients.

This table comes from immunoSEQ multiplex PCR, and its TCRdb copy is limited to in-frame clones, with some not included. The table includes approximately 100,000 clones, 91% detected once. As to this clone: Its antigen is not known.

The length of the CDR3 is 14 residues. V was clipped by 4 bases and J by 3 bases; unmatched bases: 3. Germline assignment: CDR1 KGHSH and CDR2 LQKENI. V usage is TRBV18 and J usage is TRBJ2-7; 10 nucleotides match TRBD2. Specimen: peripheral blood, collected on day 0 of AZD1222 vaccination. The source of this sequence is an adult in good health. Written as DNA, the CDR3 is TGTGCCAGCTCACAGACTAGCGGGCACTACGAGCAGTACTTC. Protein sequence: CASSQTSGHYEQYF.